This T cell receptor (beta chain) was profiled in a study of post-analysis software for immune sequencing data (dated by TCRdb to the mid-2010s). About the full investigation: Disease courses on record covered relapsing-remitting, secondary progressive and progressive-relapsing multiple sclerosis, though some patients had no subtype annotation. The patient repertoires were set against 10 or so previously published healthy control repertoires from donors whose ages ranged from roughly 6 to 27 years. A subset of samples was prepared in parallel using single-end sample barcoding, then pooled and co-amplified after Illumina adapter ligation. Results the study describes overall, beyond this receptor: Significantly lower normalized Chao1 diversity was found in multiple sclerosis patients than in controls, suggesting substantial peripheral T-cell clonal expansion. The multiple sclerosis patient group was slightly younger than the control group. Direct clustering with F measure showed strong co-clustering of samples prepared in the same batch, prompting a batch-effect correction.

This clonotype has a handful of counts. No antigen is known for it. No much larger clone is present one base from it, and per-base qualities are unavailable. The library was produced with PCR. Sequenced on an Illumina HiSeq 2500. To reduce PCR and sequencing biases, unique molecular identifiers were built into the TCR beta cDNA libraries. Per 1 to 10 million input T cells, approximately 500,000 cDNA molecules were obtained, such that each molecule approximated one T cell. The patient libraries were prepared and sequenced using the same protocol as the earlier healthy control dataset. Samples belonging to the same batch were prepared together, multiplexed and sequenced on a shared HiSeq lane. The study's processing was this. MIGEC was used to process the raw barcoded reads, and molecular identifier groups with only a single read were discarded before consensus assembly and CDR3 extraction. Clonotype tables were post-analysed with VDJtools, normalizing diversity by down-sampling all datasets to the smallest sample size. In repertoire overlap clustering, CDR3 amino acid sequences, but not nucleotide sequences, were matched to correct batch-related cross-sample contamination. The public sequencing data were trimmed at Q25 with fastp and processed into clonotypes with MiXCR by TCRdb, which kept only in-frame beta chains. Rows merge per CDR3 protein into single entries with the most common DNA and genes. Here the V and J calls rest on TCRdb's processing, not on the authors' analysis. Here the sample has 430,000 or so distinct CDR3 sequences; 30% to 40% occur a single time. The ten largest clones capture 7.6% of the sample.

To demonstrate the VDJtools post-analysis software, the study profiled TCR beta repertoires from the peripheral blood of some 13 young patients with multiple sclerosis. The multiple sclerosis patients were children and adolescents between roughly 6 and 17 years of age. This TCR was sampled from a girl aged 2 to 9 with multiple sclerosis. Input material: blood.

The CDR3 corresponds to CASGNLAGQPITDTQYF. The DNA sequence is given as TGTGCCAGCGGCAATCTAGCGGGGCAACCAATCACAGATACGCAGTATTTT. The sequence joins TRBV5-6 to TRBJ2-3, and TRBD2 aligns with 9 junction nucleotides. V has 7 bases trimmed and J has 2 bases trimmed; junction bases matching no gene number 14. From cysteine to phenylalanine, the CDR3 is 17 amino acids long. The kept DNA is CDR3 alone, 51 bases in frame from the first base. CDR1 and CDR2 are drawn from the germline V gene: SGHDT, YYEEEE. The CDR3, completed at both ends by the reference TRBV5-6 and TRBJ2-3 genes, gives the full variable domain DAGVTQSPTHLIKTRGQQVTLRCSPKSGHDTVSWYQQALGQGPQFIFQYYEEEERQRGNFPDRFSGHQFPNYSSELNVNALLLGDSALYLCASGNLAGQPITDTQYFGPGTRLTVL.